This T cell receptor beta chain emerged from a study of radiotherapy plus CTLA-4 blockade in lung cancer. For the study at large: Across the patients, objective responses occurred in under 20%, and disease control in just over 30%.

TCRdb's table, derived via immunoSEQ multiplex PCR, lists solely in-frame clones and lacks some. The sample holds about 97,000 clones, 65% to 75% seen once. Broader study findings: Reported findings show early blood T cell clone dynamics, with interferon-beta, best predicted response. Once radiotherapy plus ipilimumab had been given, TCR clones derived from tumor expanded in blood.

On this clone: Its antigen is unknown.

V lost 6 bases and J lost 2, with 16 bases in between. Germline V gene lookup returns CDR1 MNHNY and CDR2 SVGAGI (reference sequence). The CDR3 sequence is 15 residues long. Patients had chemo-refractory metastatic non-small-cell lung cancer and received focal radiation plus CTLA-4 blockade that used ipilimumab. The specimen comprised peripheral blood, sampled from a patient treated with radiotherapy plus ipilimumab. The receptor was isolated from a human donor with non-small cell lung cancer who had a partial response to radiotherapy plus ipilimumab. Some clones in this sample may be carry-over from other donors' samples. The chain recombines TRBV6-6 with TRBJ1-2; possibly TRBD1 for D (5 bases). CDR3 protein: CASSRRDSRNYGYTF. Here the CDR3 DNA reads TGTGCCAGCAGCCGTCGGGACTCAAGGAACTATGGCTACACCTTC.